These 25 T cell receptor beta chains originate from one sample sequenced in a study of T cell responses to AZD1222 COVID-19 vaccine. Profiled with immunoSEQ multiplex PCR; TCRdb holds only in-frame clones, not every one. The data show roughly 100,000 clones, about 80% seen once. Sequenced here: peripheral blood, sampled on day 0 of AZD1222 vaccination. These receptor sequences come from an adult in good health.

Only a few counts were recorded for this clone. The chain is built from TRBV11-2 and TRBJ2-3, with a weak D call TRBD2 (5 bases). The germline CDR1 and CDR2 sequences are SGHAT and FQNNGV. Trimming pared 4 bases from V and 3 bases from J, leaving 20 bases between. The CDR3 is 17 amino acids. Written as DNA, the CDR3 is TGTGCCAGCAGCTCTCCACGACGAGGGCGCAGGACAGATACGCAGTATTTT. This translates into CASSSPRRGRRTDTQYF.

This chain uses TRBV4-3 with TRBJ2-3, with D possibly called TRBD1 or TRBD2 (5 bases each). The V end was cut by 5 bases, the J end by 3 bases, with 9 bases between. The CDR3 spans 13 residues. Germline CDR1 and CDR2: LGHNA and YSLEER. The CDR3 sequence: CASSWDLTDTQYF. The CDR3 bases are TGCGCCAGCAGCTGGGACCTAACAGATACGCAGTATTTT.

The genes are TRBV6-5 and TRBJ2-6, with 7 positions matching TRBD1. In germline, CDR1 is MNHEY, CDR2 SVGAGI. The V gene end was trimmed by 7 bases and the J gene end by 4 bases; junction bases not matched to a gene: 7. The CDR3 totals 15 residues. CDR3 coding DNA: TGTGCCAGCAAGGACAGGCCTGGGGGGGCCAACGTCCTGACTTTC. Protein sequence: CASKDRPGGANVLTF.

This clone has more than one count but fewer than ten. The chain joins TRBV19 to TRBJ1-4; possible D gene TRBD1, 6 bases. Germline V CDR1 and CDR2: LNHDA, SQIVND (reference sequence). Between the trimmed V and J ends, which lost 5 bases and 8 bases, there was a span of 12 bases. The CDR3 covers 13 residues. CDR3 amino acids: CASSPGGNEKLFF. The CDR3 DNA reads TGTGCCAGTAGTCCCGGGGGCAACGAAAAACTGTTTTTT.

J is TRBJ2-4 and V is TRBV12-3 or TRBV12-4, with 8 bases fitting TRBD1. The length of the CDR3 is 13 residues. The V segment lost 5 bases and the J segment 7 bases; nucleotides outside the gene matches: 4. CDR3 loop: CASSGQGWNIQYF. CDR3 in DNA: TGTGCCAGCAGTGGACAGGGTTGGAACATTCAGTACTTC.

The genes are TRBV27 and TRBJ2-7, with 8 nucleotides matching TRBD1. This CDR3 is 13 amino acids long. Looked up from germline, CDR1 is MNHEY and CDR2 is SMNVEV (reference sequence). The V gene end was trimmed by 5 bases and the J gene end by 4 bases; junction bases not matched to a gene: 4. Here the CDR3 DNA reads TGTGCCAGCAGTGGAGACAGGGGTTACGAGCAGTACTTC. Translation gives CASSGDRGYEQYF.

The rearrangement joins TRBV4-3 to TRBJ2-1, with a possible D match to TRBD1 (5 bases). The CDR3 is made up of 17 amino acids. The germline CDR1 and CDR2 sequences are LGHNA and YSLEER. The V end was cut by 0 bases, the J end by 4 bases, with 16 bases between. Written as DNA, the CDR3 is TGCGCCAGCAGCCAAGATAGAGCGACGGACACTTACAATGAGCAGTTCTTC. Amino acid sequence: CASSQDRATDTYNEQFF.

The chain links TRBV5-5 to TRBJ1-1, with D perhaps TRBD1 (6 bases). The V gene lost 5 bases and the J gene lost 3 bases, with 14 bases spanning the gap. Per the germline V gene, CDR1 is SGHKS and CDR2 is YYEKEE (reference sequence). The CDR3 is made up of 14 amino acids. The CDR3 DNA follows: TGTGCCAGCAGTTCCGAACAGGGTTACACTGAAGCTTTCTTT. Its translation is CASSSEQGYTEAFF.

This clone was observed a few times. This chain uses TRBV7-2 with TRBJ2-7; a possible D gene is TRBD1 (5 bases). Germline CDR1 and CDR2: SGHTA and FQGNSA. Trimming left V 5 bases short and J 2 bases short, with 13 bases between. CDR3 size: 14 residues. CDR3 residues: CASSRRAGPYEQYF. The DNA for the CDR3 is TGTGCCAGCAGCCGCAGGGCAGGGCCCTACGAGCAGTACTTC.

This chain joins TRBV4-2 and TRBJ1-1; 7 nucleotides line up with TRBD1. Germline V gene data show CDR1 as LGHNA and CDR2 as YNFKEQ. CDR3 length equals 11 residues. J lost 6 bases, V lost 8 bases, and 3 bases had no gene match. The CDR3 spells CASYRGSEAFF. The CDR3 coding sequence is TGTGCCAGCTACAGGGGATCTGAAGCTTTCTTT.

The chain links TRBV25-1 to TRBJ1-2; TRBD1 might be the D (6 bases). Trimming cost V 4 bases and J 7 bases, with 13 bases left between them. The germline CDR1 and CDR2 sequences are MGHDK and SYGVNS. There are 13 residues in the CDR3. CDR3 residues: CASSGTGISGYTF. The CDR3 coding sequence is TGTGCCAGCAGTGGTACAGGGATTAGTGGCTACACCTTC.

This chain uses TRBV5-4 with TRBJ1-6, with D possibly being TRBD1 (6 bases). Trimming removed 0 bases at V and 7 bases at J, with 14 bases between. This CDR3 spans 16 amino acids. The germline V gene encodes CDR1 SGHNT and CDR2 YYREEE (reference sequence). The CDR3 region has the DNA TGTGCCAGCAGCTTGGGGATTGGGGGCTCCAATTCACCCCTCCACTTT. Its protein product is CASSLGIGGSNSPLHF.

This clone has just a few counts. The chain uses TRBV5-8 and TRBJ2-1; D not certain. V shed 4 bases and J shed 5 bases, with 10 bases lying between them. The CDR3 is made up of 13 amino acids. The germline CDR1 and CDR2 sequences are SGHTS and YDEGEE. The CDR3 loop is CASSLTHNNEQFF. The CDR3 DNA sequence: TGTGCCAGCAGCCTTACTCACAACAATGAGCAGTTCTTC.

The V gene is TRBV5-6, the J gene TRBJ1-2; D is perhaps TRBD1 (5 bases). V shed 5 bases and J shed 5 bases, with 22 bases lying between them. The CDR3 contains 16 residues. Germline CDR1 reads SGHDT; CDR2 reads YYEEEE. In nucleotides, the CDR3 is TGTGCCAGCAGGATGGGGACCGCTAATCAACCGTATGGCTACACCTTC. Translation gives CASRMGTANQPYGYTF.

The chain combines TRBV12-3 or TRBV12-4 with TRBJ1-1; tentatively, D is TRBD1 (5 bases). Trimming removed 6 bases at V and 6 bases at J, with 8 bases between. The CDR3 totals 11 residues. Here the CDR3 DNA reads TGTGCCAGCAGGAAGGGACCTGAAGCTTTCTTT. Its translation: CASRKGPEAFF.

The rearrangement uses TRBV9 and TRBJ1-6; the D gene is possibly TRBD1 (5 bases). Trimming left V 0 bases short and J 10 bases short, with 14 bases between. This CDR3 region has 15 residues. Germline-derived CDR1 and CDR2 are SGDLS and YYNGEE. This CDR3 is CASSVEDWGESPLHF. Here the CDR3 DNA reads TGTGCCAGCAGCGTAGAAGATTGGGGGGAGTCACCCCTCCACTTT.

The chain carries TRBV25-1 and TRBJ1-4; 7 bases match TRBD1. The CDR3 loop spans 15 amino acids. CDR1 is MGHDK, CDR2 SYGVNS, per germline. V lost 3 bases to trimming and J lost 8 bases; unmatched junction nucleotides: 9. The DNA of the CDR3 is TGTGCCAGCAGTGAGGGGGGGGACAGTGGGGAAAAACTGTTTTTT. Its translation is CASSEGGDSGEKLFF.

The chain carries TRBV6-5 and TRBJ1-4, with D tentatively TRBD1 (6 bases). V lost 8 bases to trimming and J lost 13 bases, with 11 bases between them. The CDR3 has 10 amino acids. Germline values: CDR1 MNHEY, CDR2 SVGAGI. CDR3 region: CASGGARLFF. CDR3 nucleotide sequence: TGTGCCAGCGGGGGCGCGAGACTGTTTTTT.

The CDR3 spells CASSLESTDTQYF. The CDR3 bases are TGTGCCAGCAGCTTAGAAAGCACAGATACGCAGTATTTT. This sequence joins TRBV7-2 and TRBJ2-3; D unclear. In germline, CDR1 is SGHTA, CDR2 FQGNSA. With 1 base removed from V and 0 bases from J, the gap between germline ends came to 2 bases. CDR3 size: 13 residues.

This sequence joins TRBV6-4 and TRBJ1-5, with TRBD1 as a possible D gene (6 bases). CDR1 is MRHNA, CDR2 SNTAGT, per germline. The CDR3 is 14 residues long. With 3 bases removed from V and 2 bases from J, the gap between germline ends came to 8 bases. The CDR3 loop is CASSEEGGNQPQHF. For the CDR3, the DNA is TGTGCCAGCAGTGAGGAGGGGGGCAATCAGCCCCAGCATTTT.

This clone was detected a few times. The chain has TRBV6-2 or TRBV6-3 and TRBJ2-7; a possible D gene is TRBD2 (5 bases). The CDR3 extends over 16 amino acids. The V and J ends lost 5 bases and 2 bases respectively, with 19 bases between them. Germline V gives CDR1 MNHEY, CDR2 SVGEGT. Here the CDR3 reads CASSADLYGVTYEQYF. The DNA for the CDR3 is TGTGCCAGCAGTGCAGACCTCTACGGGGTGACCTACGAGCAGTACTTC.

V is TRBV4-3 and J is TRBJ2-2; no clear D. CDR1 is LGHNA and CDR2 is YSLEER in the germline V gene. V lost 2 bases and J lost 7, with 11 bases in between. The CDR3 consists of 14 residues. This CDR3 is CASSQNTVGGELFF. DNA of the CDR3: TGCGCCAGCAGCCAAAATACGGTTGGCGGGGAGCTGTTTTTT.

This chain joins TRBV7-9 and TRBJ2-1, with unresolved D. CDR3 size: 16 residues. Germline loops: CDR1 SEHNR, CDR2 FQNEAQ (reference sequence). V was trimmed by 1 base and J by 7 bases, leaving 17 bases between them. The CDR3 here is CASSLVWGNQGNEQFF. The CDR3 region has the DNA TGTGCCAGCAGCTTAGTTTGGGGTAATCAAGGGAATGAGCAGTTCTTC. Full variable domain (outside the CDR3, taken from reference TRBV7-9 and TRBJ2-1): DTGVSQNPRHKITKRGQNVTFRCDPISEHNRLYWYRQTLGQGPEFLTYFQNEAQLEKSRLLSDRFSAERPKGSFSTLEIQRTEQGDSAMYLCASSLVWGNQGNEQFFGPGTRLTVL.

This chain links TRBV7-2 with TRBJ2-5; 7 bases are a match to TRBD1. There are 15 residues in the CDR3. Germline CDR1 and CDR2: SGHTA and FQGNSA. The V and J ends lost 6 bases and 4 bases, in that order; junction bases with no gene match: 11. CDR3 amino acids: CASSSPGQLRETQYF. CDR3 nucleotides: TGTGCCAGCAGTAGCCCGGGACAGTTACGAGAGACCCAGTACTTC.

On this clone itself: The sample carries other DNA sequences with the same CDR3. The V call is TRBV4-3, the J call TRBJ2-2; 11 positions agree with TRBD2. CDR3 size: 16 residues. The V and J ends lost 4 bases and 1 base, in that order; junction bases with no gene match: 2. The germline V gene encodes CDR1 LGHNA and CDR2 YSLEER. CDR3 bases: TGCGCCAGCAGCCTGACTAGCGGGATGAACACCGGGGAGCTGTTTTTT. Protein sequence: CASSLTSGMNTGELFF.